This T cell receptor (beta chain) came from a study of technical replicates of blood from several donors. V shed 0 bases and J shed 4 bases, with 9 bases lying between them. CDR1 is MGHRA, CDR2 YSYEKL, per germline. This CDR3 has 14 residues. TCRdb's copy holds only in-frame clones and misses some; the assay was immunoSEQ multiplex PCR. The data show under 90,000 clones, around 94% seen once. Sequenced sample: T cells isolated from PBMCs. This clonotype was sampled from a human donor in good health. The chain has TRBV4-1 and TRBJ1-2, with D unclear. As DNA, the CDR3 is TGCGCCAGCAGCCAAGATCGGGAGACCTATGGCTACACCTTC. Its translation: CASSQDRETYGYTF.